This T cell receptor beta chain comes out of a study of response to subunit inactivated influenza vaccine. V was pared by 5 bases and J by 3 bases, with 8 bases between. The CDR3 has 12 residues. The germline gives CDR1 SGHTA, CDR2 FQGNSA. TCRdb ran MiXCR on the RT-PCR reads and lists one entry per CDR3 protein. The sample holds around 750,000 distinct CDR3 sequences; 21% are singletons and the top ten take 10% to 13%. The clonotype originates from a man aged 45 to 65 who received an inactivated influenza vaccine. The sequences come from PBMCs from blood, collected 4 to 6 days after vaccination. The chain carries TRBV7-2 and TRBJ2-7; the D gene could be TRBD1 or TRBD2 (5 bases each). CDR3 residues: CASSRDHYEQYF. CDR3 nucleotide sequence: TGTGCCAGCAGCCGGGACCACTACGAGCAGTACTTC. Drawing the rest from reference TRBV7-2 and TRBJ2-7, the complete variable domain is GAGVSQSPSNKVTEKGKDVELRCDPISGHTALYWYRQSLGQGLEFLIYFQGNSAPDKSGLPSDRFSAERTGGSVSTLTIQRTQQEDSAVYLCASSRDHYEQYFGPGTRLTVT.